Each of the 11 T cell receptor beta chains below was sequenced from the same sample in a study of CXCR3-negative and CXCR3-positive naive CD8 T cells (dated by TCRdb to between 2019 and 2020). The instrument was a NextSeq 550. The Human TCR Profiling Kit (MiLaboratory) was used to make UMI-labeled 5' RACE TRB cDNA libraries. TCRdb reprocessed the reads and assigns one entry to each CDR3 protein sequence, leaving out DNA. The data table for this sample lists 90,000 to 100,000 distinct CDR3 sequences. The ten biggest clones cover approximately 1.7% of the sample. Sequences were obtained from naive CXCR3- CD8+ T cells from blood. The cell subset or site label, read with the paper, signifies: CD45RO-CCR7+CD27+CD95- naive CD8+ T cells lacking CXCR3 (TNR3-). Receptors originate from a human donor in good health. Some clones in this sample may be carry-over from other donors' samples.

This sequence joins TRBV28 and TRBJ2-3; with no DNA, the TCRdb D assignment of TRBD1 cannot be verified. Germline V gene lookup returns CDR1 MDHEN and CDR2 SYDVKM. CDR3 size: 21 residues. The CDR3 sequence: CASSLLNPIQSGHRRTDTQYF.

CDR3 region: CASSHGQGAVYEQYF. The chain employs TRBV12-3 or TRBV12-4 and TRBJ2-7; the D call of TRBD1 rests on TCRdb alone, since no DNA is present to check it. The CDR3 sequence is 15 residues long.

The chain combines TRBV29-1 with TRBJ2-1; the D call from TCRdb, TRBD1, cannot be confirmed without DNA. Germline CDR1 reads SQVTM; CDR2 reads ANQGSEA. This CDR3 has 15 amino acids. CDR3 residues: CSVEIGAGTGNEQFF.

This rearrangement joins TRBV29-1 to TRBJ2-1; TCRdb calls TRBD1, which cannot be checked without DNA. CDR1 and CDR2 (germline): SQVTM, ANQGSEA. The CDR3 length is 17 residues. The CDR3: CSVLRGEGTGSYNEQFF.

J is TRBJ1-1 and V is TRBV4-3; the D gene TCRdb calls, TRBD1, cannot be checked with no DNA. Per germline, CDR1 LGHNA and CDR2 YSLEER. The CDR3 consists of 16 residues. The CDR3: CASSQLDRASTTEAFF.

The rearrangement joins TRBV29-1 to TRBJ2-7; TCRdb's assignment of TRBD1 cannot be checked, as there is no DNA. CDR1 is SQVTM, CDR2 ANQGSEA, per germline. The CDR3 is 17 amino acids. The CDR3 spells CSVEFFPDQGFGYEQYF.

The chain carries TRBV7-3 and TRBJ2-3; no DNA is available, so the TRBD2 call from TCRdb remains unchecked. Germline V CDR1 and CDR2: SGHTA, FQGTGA. The CDR3 length is 15 residues. Here the CDR3 reads CASSPIAGGADTQYF.

The chain is built from TRBV20-1 and TRBJ2-7; the TCRdb D gene call, TRBD1, has no DNA to confirm it. Germline CDR1 reads DFQATT; CDR2 reads SNEGSKA (reference sequence). CDR3 length: 14 residues. The CDR3 is CSARDRQAEYEQYF.

The chain is built from TRBV9 and TRBJ1-5; TCRdb calls TRBD1, which cannot be checked without DNA. This CDR3 is built from 15 residues. The germline V gene encodes CDR1 SGDLS and CDR2 YYNGEE. The CDR3 spells CASSLTGEDSQPQHF.

This sequence joins TRBV5-1 and TRBJ2-1; checking the TCRdb D call of TRBD1 is not possible without DNA. Germline V CDR1 and CDR2: SGHRS, YFSETQ. CDR3 length: 14 amino acids. CDR3 region: CASSYDRYYNEQFF.

This rearrangement joins TRBV5-1 to TRBJ2-1; TCRdb's D gene call, TRBD1, goes unchecked for lack of DNA. The germline CDR1 and CDR2 sequences are SGHRS and YFSETQ. This CDR3 contains 13 residues. This CDR3 is CASSLGQLNEQFF.